Shown below are 27 T cell receptor beta chains from a single sample sequenced in a study of blood T cell repertoires in COVID-19 (TCRdb year 2020). Receptors were amplified or captured by the immunoSEQ multiplex PCR assay. TCRdb's version of the immuneACCESS table is confined to in-frame rearrangements and falls short of the full clone set. An unresolved V gene accounts for under half of the shortfall where checked; the remainder is of unknown origin. This sample holds tens of thousands of clones; over 75% were observed only once. The biggest ten clones account for around 10% of the sample. Material: peripheral blood. Receptors originate from a human donor in a cohort sampled during active COVID-19.

The chain couples TRBV7-2 to TRBJ2-3, with TRBD2 identical over 8 bases. CDR1 and CDR2 from the germline V gene are SGHTA and FQGNSA. CDR3 length: 15 residues. The trim removed 5 bases at V and 2 bases at J, leaving 6 bases unmatched. This chain's CDR3 is CASSHGTRDTDTQYF. CDR3 in DNA: TGTGCCAGCAGCCACGGGACTAGGGACACAGATACGCAGTATTTT.

The chain has TRBV19 and TRBJ2-3; 12 nucleotides match TRBD2. The CDR3 loop spans 13 amino acids. V trimming: 8 bases; J trimming: 4 bases; junction bases outside the gene matches: 1. Germline V gene sequence: CDR1 LNHDA, CDR2 SQIVND (reference sequence). The CDR3 spells CASRLAGADTQYF. CDR3 in DNA: TGTGCCAGTCGACTAGCGGGAGCAGATACGCAGTATTTT.

This chain links TRBV24-1 with TRBJ2-5; TRBD1 agrees at 10 bases. This CDR3 region has 16 residues. The V gene's germline CDR1 is KGHDR and CDR2 SFDVKD. V dropped 5 bases and J dropped 2; count of bases not matched to a gene: 7. The CDR3 DNA reads TGTGCCACCAGTGTCGTAAAGGGACAGGGGCAAGAGACCCAGTACTTC. Its translation is CATSVVKGQGQETQYF.

The chain couples TRBV3-1 (or the pseudogene TRBV3-2) to TRBJ1-1; TRBD1 is a possible D gene (5 bases). Germline V lookup: CDR1 LGHDT, CDR2 YNNKEL (reference sequence). There are 13 residues in the CDR3. V lost 4 bases to trimming and J lost 4 bases, with 10 bases between them. The CDR3 loop is CASSRVGGTEAFF. The CDR3 bases are TGTGCCAGCAGCCGAGTGGGGGGCACTGAAGCTTTCTTT.

This clone was found once. The J gene is TRBJ2-5, the V gene TRBV30; the match to TRBD1 covers 7 bases. J lost 5 bases, V lost 3 bases, and 6 bases had no gene match. The germline V gene has CDR1 GTSNPN and CDR2 SVGIG (reference sequence). The CDR3 extends over 13 amino acids. The CDR3 nucleotides read TGTGCCTGGAGAAACAGGGGTTGGGAGACCCAGTACTTC. It encodes CAWRNRGWETQYF.

The chain joins TRBV27 to TRBJ2-3; TRBD1 matches 8 bases. CDR3 length: 16 residues. The germline gives CDR1 MNHEY, CDR2 SMNVEV (reference sequence). J gave up 0 bases and V 2 bases, and 4 bases lay outside the gene matches. The CDR3 sequence is CASSLRTGISTDTQYF. The CDR3 coding sequence is TGTGCCAGCAGTTTAAGGACAGGGATTAGCACAGATACGCAGTATTTT.

CDR3 coding DNA: TGTGCCAGCAGCACCGGACGGGATCAAGAGACCCAGTACTTC. This encodes CASSTGRDQETQYF. The J gene is TRBJ2-5, the V gene TRBV5-4, with D tentatively TRBD2 (5 bases). The CDR3 sequence is 14 residues long. Germline V gene data show CDR1 as SGHNT and CDR2 as YYREEE (reference sequence). Trimming cost V 4 bases and J 2 bases, with 12 bases left between them.

This chain uses TRBV6-6 with TRBJ2-5, with 7 bases matching TRBD1. The CDR3 covers 14 residues. V lost 2 bases, J lost 5 bases, and 5 bases stayed unmatched. From germline, CDR1 is MNHNY and CDR2 SVGAGI (reference sequence). CDR3 coding DNA: TGTGCCAGCAGTTACAGGGGGCAGGCGGAGACCCAGTACTTC. Translation gives CASSYRGQAETQYF.

The V call is TRBV3-1 (or the pseudogene TRBV3-2), the J call TRBJ2-7; D unclear. This CDR3 is built from 13 residues. V shed 1 base and J shed 6 bases, with 10 bases lying between them. Germline lookup yields CDR1 LGHDT and CDR2 YNNKEL (reference sequence). The CDR3 region is CASSQVSSPEQYF. In nucleotides, the CDR3 is TGTGCCAGCAGCCAAGTTTCGTCTCCCGAGCAGTACTTC.

This clone has only a few counts. This rearrangement joins TRBV25-1 to TRBJ2-2, with 16 bases identical to TRBD2. CDR1 and CDR2 from the germline V gene are MGHDK and SYGVNS. V lost 5 bases and J lost 3; bases outside the gene matches: 6. This CDR3 is built from 18 residues. The CDR3 sequence is CASSTGLAGGLDTGELFF. The CDR3 coding sequence is TGTGCCAGCAGTACGGGACTAGCGGGAGGGTTGGACACCGGGGAGCTGTTTTTT.

This sequence joins TRBV7-6 and TRBJ2-2; TRBD1 agrees at 8 bases. CDR1 is SGHVS, CDR2 FNYEAQ, per germline. The V segment lost 2 bases and the J segment 3 bases; nucleotides outside the gene matches: 5. The CDR3 is 16 residues long. CDR3 amino acids: CASSLRTGQDTGELFF. The CDR3 DNA reads TGTGCCAGCAGCTTACGGACAGGGCAAGACACCGGGGAGCTGTTTTTT. The whole variable domain, filled in from reference TRBV7-6 and TRBJ2-2, reads GAGVSQSPRYKVTKRGQDVALRCDPISGHVSLYWYRQALGQGPEFLTYFNYEAQQDKSGLPNDRFSAERPEGSISTLTIQRTEQRDSAMYRCASSLRTGQDTGELFFGEGSRLTVL.

V usage is TRBV7-2 and J usage is TRBJ2-5; D gene uncertain. The ends were cut back, 3 bases at V and 2 bases at J, with 10 bases in the middle. Germline-derived CDR1 and CDR2 are SGHTA and FQGNSA. The CDR3 runs 14 residues. The CDR3: CASSLGGQQETQYF. The CDR3 bases are TGTGCCAGCAGCTTGGGTGGGCAACAAGAGACCCAGTACTTC.

Comment on this clone: Other nucleotide sequences in the sample specify the same CDR3. The chain is built from TRBV18 and TRBJ2-1; D perhaps matches TRBD2 (5 bases). Trimming removed 0 bases from V and 0 bases from J, with 6 bases in between. The CDR3 has 15 amino acids. From germline, CDR1 is KGHSH and CDR2 LQKENI. In DNA, the CDR3 is TGTGCCAGCTCACCACCGGGGAGCTCCTACAATGAGCAGTTCTTC. Protein: CASSPPGSSYNEQFF.

V gene TRBV14 combines with J gene TRBJ1-2; D call uncertain. In germline, CDR1 is SGHDN, CDR2 FVKESK. The CDR3 runs 16 residues. The V end lost 2 bases, the J end lost 4 bases, and 17 bases lay between the germline ends. The CDR3 DNA sequence: TGTGCCAGCAGCCAAACTCTGACCCGAGGCCCCTATGGCTACACCTTC. It translates to CASSQTLTRGPYGYTF.

The CDR3 coding sequence is TGTGCCAGCAGTGAAGGGGGTAGCGGGAGGGCCGGGGATGAGCAGTTCTTC. This translates into CASSEGGSGRAGDEQFF. The rearrangement joins TRBV6-1 to TRBJ2-1; 11 bases align to TRBD2. The V gene's germline CDR1 is MNHNS and CDR2 SASEGT. Germline trimming cut 1 base from V and 8 bases from J; bases unmatched to any gene: 10. The CDR3 loop spans 17 amino acids.

CDR3 in amino acids: CASSPLGGNTQYF. The CDR3 DNA sequence: TGTGCCAGCAGCCCCCTAGGGGGTAATACGCAGTATTTT. This chain links TRBV3-1 (or the pseudogene TRBV3-2) with TRBJ2-3; tentative D call: TRBD1 (6 bases). This CDR3 region has 13 residues. The germline gives CDR1 LGHDT, CDR2 YNNKEL (reference sequence). V lost 4 bases, J lost 7 bases, and 12 bases lay in between.

CDR3: CASSYSKGLSNQPQHF. The CDR3 DNA is TGTGCCAGCAGTTACTCGAAAGGACTTAGCAATCAGCCCCAGCATTTT. The V call is TRBV6-2 or TRBV6-3, the J call TRBJ1-5; D gene uncertain. This CDR3 is built from 16 residues. V gave up 0 bases and J gave up 0 bases, with 9 bases separating them. Germline CDR1 reads MNHEY; CDR2 reads SVGEGT.

The chain carries TRBV7-2 and TRBJ1-1; D is ambiguous. Germline V gene lookup returns CDR1 SGHTA and CDR2 FQGNSA. Trimming removed 1 base from V and 6 bases from J, with 9 bases in between. The CDR3 contains 13 residues. CDR3 coding DNA: TGTGCCAGCAGCTTAGTTGGGAGGTCTGAAGCTTTCTTT. Its protein product is CASSLVGRSEAFF. The full variable domain, in which reference TRBV7-2 and TRBJ1-1 provide the parts outside the CDR3, is GAGVSQSPSNKVTEKGKDVELRCDPISGHTALYWYRQSLGQGLEFLIYFQGNSAPDKSGLPSDRFSAERTGGSVSTLTIQRTQQEDSAVYLCASSLVGRSEAFFGQGTRLTVV.

The chain links TRBV6-6 to TRBJ2-7; TRBD1 agrees at 7 bases. Germline V lookup: CDR1 MNHNY, CDR2 SVGAGI (reference sequence). V shed 6 bases, J shed 5 bases, and the junction held 10 bases outside the gene matches. CDR3 length: 14 residues. The CDR3 loop is CASSPGTARNEQYF. CDR3 sequence (DNA): TGTGCCAGCAGCCCCGGGACAGCACGAAACGAGCAGTACTTC.

V and J are TRBV5-1 and TRBJ2-1; 8 bases match TRBD2. J was trimmed by 6 bases and V by 3 bases; bases with no gene match: 14. The germline CDR1 and CDR2 sequences are SGHRS and YFSETQ. The CDR3 consists of 17 residues. The CDR3 here is CASSSMPGLESSNEQFF. The CDR3 coding sequence is TGCGCCAGCAGCTCTATGCCGGGACTAGAGTCAAGCAATGAGCAGTTCTTC. The variable domain in full, completed from reference TRBV5-1 and TRBJ2-1, reads KAGVTQTPRYLIKTRGQQVTLSCSPISGHRSVSWYQQTPGQGLQFLFEYFSETQRNKGNFPGRFSGRQFSNSRSEMNVSTLELGDSALYLCASSSMPGLESSNEQFFGPGTRLTVL.

This clone was seen a handful of times. The chain uses TRBV4-1 and TRBJ1-2; no definite D call. The CDR3 is 13 amino acids. CDR1 is MGHRA and CDR2 is YSYEKL in the germline V gene. With 2 bases removed from V and 4 bases from J, the gap between germline ends came to 8 bases. The CDR3 DNA is TGCGCCAGCAGCCAAAACGACTTCTATGGCTACACCTTC. Translated: CASSQNDFYGYTF.

The chain combines TRBV24-1 with TRBJ2-3; no clear D gene. The CDR3 has 15 amino acids. The V gene lost 1 base and the J gene lost 4 bases, with 11 bases spanning the gap. Germline V lookup: CDR1 KGHDR, CDR2 SFDVKD. DNA of the CDR3: TGTGCCACCAGTGATTTTGGGCCCCACGCAGATACGCAGTATTTT. This gives the protein CATSDFGPHADTQYF.

J is TRBJ2-7 and V is TRBV4-2; a possible D gene is TRBD2 (6 bases). This CDR3 has 14 amino acids. Trimming pared 4 bases from V and 3 bases from J, leaving 13 bases between. Germline CDR1 and CDR2: LGHNA and YNFKEQ. This CDR3 reads CASSRGLNDYEQYF. The CDR3 bases are TGTGCCAGCAGCCGCGGACTAAACGACTACGAGCAGTACTTC.

The chain has TRBV24-1 and TRBJ2-1, with TRBD2 identical over 7 bases. V was pared by 9 bases and J by 2 bases, with 3 bases of the junction left unmatched. Germline CDR1 KGHDR, CDR2 SFDVKD. This CDR3 has 13 amino acids. The CDR3 sequence is CATGTSAYNEQFF. The CDR3, as DNA: TGTGCCACCGGAACTAGCGCCTACAATGAGCAGTTCTTC.

This rearrangement joins TRBV7-2 to TRBJ2-6; the match to TRBD2 covers 11 bases. The length of the CDR3 is 13 residues. J was trimmed by 12 bases and V by 4 bases; bases with no gene match: 2. Looked up from germline, CDR1 is SGHTA and CDR2 is FQGNSA. Here the CDR3 DNA reads TGTGCCAGCAGCTCCGGGACTAGCGGCGTCCTGACTTTC. It yields the protein CASSSGTSGVLTF.

The V gene is TRBV30, the J gene TRBJ2-3, with 14 bases fitting TRBD2. The germline CDR1 and CDR2 sequences are GTSNPN and SVGIG (reference sequence). This CDR3 region has 18 residues. After removal of 3 bases from V and 2 bases from J, the junction contained 10 bases not matched to a gene. This CDR3 is CAWRGLAGVQGATDTQYF. CDR3 in DNA: TGTGCCTGGAGGGGACTAGCGGGAGTGCAGGGGGCCACAGATACGCAGTATTTT.

The rearrangement uses TRBV6-6 and TRBJ2-7; 9 bases fit TRBD1. J was trimmed by 2 bases and V by 6 bases; bases with no gene match: 8. Germline V gene data show CDR1 as MNHNY and CDR2 as SVGAGI (reference sequence). This CDR3 spans 15 amino acids. CDR3 residues: CASRTGTGKTYEQYF. The CDR3 DNA reads TGTGCCAGCAGAACCGGGACAGGGAAAACCTACGAGCAGTACTTC.